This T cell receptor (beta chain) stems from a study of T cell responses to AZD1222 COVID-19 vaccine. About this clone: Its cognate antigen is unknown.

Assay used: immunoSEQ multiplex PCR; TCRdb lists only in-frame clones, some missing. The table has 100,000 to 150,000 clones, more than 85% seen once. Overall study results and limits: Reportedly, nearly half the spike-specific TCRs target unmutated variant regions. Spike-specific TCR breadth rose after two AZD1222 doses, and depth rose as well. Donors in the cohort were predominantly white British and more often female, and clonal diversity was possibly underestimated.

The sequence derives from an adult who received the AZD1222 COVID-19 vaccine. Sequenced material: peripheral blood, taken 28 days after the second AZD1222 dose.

DNA of the CDR3: TGTGCCAGCAGAGGCCGGGACACCAATCCCGGTGGCTACACCTTC. Translated, it gives CASRGRDTNPGGYTF. The V and J genes are TRBV2 and TRBJ1-2, with a possible D match to TRBD1 (6 bases). Trimming shortened V by 6 bases and J by 7 bases, and 21 bases separated the two germline ends. There are 15 residues in the CDR3. Germline CDR1 reads SNHLY; CDR2 reads FYNNEI. Full variable domain (outside the CDR3, taken from reference TRBV2 and TRBJ1-2): EPEVTQTPSHQVTQMGQEVILRCVPISNHLYFYWYRQILGQKVEFLVSFYNNEISEKSEIFDDQFSVERPDGSNFTLKIRSTKLEDSAMYFCASRGRDTNPGGYTFGSGTRLTVV.